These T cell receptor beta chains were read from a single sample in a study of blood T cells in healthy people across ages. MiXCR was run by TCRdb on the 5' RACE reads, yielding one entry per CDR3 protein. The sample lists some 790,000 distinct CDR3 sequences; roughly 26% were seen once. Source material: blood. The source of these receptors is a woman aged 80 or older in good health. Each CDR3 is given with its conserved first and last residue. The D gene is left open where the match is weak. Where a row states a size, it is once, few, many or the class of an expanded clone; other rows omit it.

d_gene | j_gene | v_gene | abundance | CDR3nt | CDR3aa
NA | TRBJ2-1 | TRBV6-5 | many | TGTGCCAGCAGTTACGGGGCTAGCGCTAATGAGCAGTTCTTC | CASSYGASANEQFF
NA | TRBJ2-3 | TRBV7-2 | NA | TGTGCCAGCAGCCCTGGGGGCGGGGTGGCAGATACGCAGTATTTT | CASSPGGGVADTQYF
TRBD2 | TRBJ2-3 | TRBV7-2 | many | TGTGCCAGCACCAAGCGGGGGGCAGGCACAGATACGCAGTATTTT | CASTKRGAGTDTQYF
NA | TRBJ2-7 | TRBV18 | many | TGTGCCAGCTCGTCAGATTACCCTCCCTACGAGCAGTACTTC | CASSSDYPPYEQYF
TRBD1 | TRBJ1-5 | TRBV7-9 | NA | TGTGCCAGCAGCTCGGGACAGGGGGCAGGACAGCCCCAGCATTTT | CASSSGQGAGQPQHF
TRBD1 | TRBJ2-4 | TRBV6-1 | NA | TGTGCCAGCAGTGGGCACCGGGACAGAGGATCGGCCTTC | CASSGHRDRGSAF
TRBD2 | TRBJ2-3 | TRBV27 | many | TGTGCCAGCAGCCCCGGGACTACCCGCACAGATACGCAGTATTTT | CASSPGTTRTDTQYF
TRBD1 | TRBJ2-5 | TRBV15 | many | TGTGCCACCAGCAGACCAAGACAGGGTGGGGACCAAGAGACCCAGTACTTC | CATSRPRQGGDQETQYF
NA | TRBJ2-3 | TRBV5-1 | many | TGCGCCAGCAGCTTGGCAGGACGCACAGATACGCAGTATTTT | CASSLAGRTDTQYF
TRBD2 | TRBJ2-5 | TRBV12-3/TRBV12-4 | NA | TGTGCCAGCAGCTTGGACGGGACTAGCGGGGGGGGACAGACCCAGTACTTC | CASSLDGTSGGGQTQYF
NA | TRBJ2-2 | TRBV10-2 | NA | TGCGCCAGCAGTGATAAAGGGACCACCGGGGAGCTGTTTTTT | CASSDKGTTGELFF
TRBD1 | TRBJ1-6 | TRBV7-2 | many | TGTGCCAGCAGCCAGGACAGGGCTAATTCACCCCTCCACTTT | CASSQDRANSPLHF
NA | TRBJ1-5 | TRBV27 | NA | TGTGCCAGCAGTTACCAGGGGAGCCAGCCCCAGCATTTT | CASSYQGSQPQHF
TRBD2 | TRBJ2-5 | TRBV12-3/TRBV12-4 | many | TGTGCCAGCAGTGCCCTACTAGCGGGGAGGGAGACCCAGTACTTC | CASSALLAGRETQYF
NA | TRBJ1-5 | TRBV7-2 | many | TGTGCCAGCAGCCCGACCCTACGGACGTGGCAGCCCCAGCATTTT | CASSPTLRTWQPQHF
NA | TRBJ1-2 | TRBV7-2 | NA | TGTGCCAGCAGCTTAGAGGCACAACTTAACTATGGCTACACCTTC | CASSLEAQLNYGYTF
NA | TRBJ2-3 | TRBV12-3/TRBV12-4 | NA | TGTGCCAGCAGTTCCCGGGGGGCAATCAGCACAGATACGGAGTATTTT | CASSSRGAISTDTEYF
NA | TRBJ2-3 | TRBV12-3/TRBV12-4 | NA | TGTGCCAGCAGTTTATTGGGAACAGATGCGCAGTATTTC | CASSLLGTDAQYF
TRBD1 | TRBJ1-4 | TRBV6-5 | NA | TGTGCCAGCAGTGGCCTCAACAGGGGGCGAGAAAAACTGTTTTTT | CASSGLNRGREKLFF
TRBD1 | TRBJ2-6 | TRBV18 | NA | TGTGCCAGCTCACCTACAGGGGGTGGGGCCAACGTCCTGACTTTC | CASSPTGGGANVLTF
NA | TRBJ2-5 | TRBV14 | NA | TGTGCCAGCAGCCAAGGAGGTCTATACCACCAAGAGACCCAGTACTTC | CASSQGGLYHQETQYF
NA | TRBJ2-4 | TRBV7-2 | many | TGTGCCAGCAGCTTAGCGCCTGAAAGAATTCAGTACTTC | CASSLAPERIQYF
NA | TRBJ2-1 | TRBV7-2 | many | TGTGCCAGCAGCTTCCTCCAGGGTCATGAGCAGTTCTTC | CASSFLQGHEQFF
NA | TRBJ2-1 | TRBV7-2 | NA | TGTGCCAGCTCCAGCTCCGGGAGACGGGGCTCCTACAATGAGCAGTTCTTC | CASSSSGRRGSYNEQFF
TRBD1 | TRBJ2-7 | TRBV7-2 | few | TGTGCCAGCAGCTTACACGGGACAGTAAACGAGCAGTACTTC | CASSLHGTVNEQYF
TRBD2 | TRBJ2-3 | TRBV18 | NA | TGTGCCAGCTCACCAGAAGCGGGGGGGGAAGATACGCAGTATTTT | CASSPEAGGEDTQYF
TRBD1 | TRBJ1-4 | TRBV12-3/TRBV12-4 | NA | TGTGCCAGCAGTTTAGGACAGGGGAAACTGTTTTTT | CASSLGQGKLFF
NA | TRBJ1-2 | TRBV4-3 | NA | TGCGCCAGCAGCCAACCCCTTGGCGGGGGGCGCGGGTATGGCTACACCTTC | CASSQPLGGGRGYGYTF